This T cell receptor (beta chain) was observed in a study of blood T cell repertoires in COVID-19. As for the study in general: Sites across the United States, Italy and Spain contributed samples from acute and convalescent COVID-19. PBMCs, B-cell-depleted T cells, or T cells were the source of the cDNA or gDNA that made up the material.

The CDR3 length is 14 residues. V dropped 0 bases and J dropped 7 bases, with 7 bases sitting between them. Looked up from germline, CDR1 is LGHDT and CDR2 is YNNKEL (reference sequence). Original handling: Reference gene primer amplification gave nucleated cell count estimates. TCRdb's table, derived via immunoSEQ multiplex PCR, lists solely in-frame clones and lacks some. V and J calls and clone size are those listed in that table; D and trimming were worked out from the DNA. The sample has 90,000 to 150,000 clones, over 75% seen once; the top ten hold about 11%. The V call is TRBV3-1 (or the pseudogene TRBV3-2), the J call TRBJ1-6; D is ambiguous. Sequencing was performed on peripheral blood. The TCR comes from a man older than 75 with acute or convalescent COVID-19. CDR3 amino acids: CASSQDRRNSPLHF. The DNA of the CDR3 is TGTGCCAGCAGCCAAGACAGGAGGAATTCACCCCTCCACTTT.